This TCR beta chain is from a study of identical twins. Study-level findings and limits: Analyses of zero insertions could, in part, be confounded by invariant MAIT and iNKT cells. Researchers reported weaker excess twin sharing in beta out-of-frame sequences. Carriage of fewer insertions was seen in abundant cord blood beta clonotypes, whereas memory repertoires showed none.

TCRdb reanalysed the 5' RACE reads using MiXCR and keeps one entry per CDR3 protein. The sample has about 700,000 distinct CDR3 sequences, over 5% seen once. The CDR3 loop spans 15 amino acids. The germline V gene has CDR1 LGHNA and CDR2 YSLEER. Trimming shortened V by 3 bases and J by 7 bases, and 18 bases separated the two germline ends. This clonotype was recorded at least ten times. Its antigen remains unknown. The chain links TRBV4-3 to TRBJ1-1; D is undetermined. The sequencing input was naive T cells sorted from blood. This TCR was recovered from a young man in good health. CDR3 DNA: TGCGCCAGCAGCCAGGACCGAAAGGGCAAATATGAAGCTTTCTTT. Its translation is CASSQDRKGKYEAFF.